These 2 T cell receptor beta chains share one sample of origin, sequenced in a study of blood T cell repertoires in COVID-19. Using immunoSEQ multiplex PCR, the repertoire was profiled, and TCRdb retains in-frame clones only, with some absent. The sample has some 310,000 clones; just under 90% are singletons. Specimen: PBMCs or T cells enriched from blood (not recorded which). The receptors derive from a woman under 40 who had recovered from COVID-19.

The CDR3 region is CAGGQPAYEQYF. CDR3 nucleotides: TGTGCCGGAGGACAGCCTGCCTACGAGCAGTACTTC. The chain combines TRBV2 with TRBJ2-7; D may be TRBD1 (6 bases). V shed 11 bases and J shed 2 bases, with 13 bases lying between them. The germline gives CDR1 SNHLY, CDR2 FYNNEI. The length of the CDR3 is 12 residues.

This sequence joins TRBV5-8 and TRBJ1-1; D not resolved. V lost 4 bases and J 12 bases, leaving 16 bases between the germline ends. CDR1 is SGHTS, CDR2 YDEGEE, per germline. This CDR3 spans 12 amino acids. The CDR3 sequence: CASSPPTGISFF. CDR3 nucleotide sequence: TGTGCCAGCAGCCCCCCTACGGGAATTTCTTTCTTT. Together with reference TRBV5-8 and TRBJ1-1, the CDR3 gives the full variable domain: EAGVTQSPTHLIKTRGQQATLRCSPISGHTSVYWYQQALGLGLQFLLWYDEGEERNRGNFPPRFSGRQFPNYSSELNVNALELEDSALYLCASSPPTGISFFGQGTRLTVV.